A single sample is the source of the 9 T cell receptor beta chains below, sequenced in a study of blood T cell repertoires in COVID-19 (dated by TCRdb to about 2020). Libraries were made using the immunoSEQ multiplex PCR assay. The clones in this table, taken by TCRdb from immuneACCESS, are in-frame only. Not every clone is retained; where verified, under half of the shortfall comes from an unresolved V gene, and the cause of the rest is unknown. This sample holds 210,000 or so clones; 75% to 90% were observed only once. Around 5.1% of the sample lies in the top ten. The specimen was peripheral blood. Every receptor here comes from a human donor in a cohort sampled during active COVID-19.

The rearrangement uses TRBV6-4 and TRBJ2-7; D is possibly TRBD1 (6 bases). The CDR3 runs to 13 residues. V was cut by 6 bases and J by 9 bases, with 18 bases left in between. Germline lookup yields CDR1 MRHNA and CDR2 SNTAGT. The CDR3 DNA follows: TGTGCCAGCAGCGAGCTACAGGGTGGTAGGCAGTACTTC. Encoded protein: CASSELQGGRQYF.

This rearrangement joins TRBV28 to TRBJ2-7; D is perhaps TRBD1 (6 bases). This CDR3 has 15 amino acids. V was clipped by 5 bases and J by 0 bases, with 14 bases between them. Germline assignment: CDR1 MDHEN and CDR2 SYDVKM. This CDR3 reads CASSQSDRSSYEQYF. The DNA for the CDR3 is TGTGCCAGCAGTCAATCCGACAGGAGCTCCTACGAGCAGTACTTC.

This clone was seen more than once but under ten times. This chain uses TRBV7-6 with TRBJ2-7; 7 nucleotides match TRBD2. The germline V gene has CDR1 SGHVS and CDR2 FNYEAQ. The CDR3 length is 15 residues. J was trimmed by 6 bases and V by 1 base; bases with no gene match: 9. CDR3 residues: CASSLGGSSSAEQYF. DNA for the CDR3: TGTGCCAGCAGCTTAGGCGGGAGTTCCTCGGCCGAGCAGTACTTC.

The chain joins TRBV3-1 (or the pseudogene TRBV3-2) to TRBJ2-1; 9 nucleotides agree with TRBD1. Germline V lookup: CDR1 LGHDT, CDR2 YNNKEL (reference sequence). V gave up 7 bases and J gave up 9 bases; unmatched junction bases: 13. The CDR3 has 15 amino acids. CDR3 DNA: TGTGCCAGCAAGCCACGGGACAGGGTATGGGGTGAGCAGTTCTTC. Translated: CASKPRDRVWGEQFF.

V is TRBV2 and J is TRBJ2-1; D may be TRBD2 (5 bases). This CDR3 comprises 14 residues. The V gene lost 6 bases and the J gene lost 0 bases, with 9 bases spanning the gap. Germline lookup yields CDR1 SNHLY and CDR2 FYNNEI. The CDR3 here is CASRTISSYNEQFF. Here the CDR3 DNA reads TGTGCCAGCAGGACTATAAGCTCCTACAATGAGCAGTTCTTC.

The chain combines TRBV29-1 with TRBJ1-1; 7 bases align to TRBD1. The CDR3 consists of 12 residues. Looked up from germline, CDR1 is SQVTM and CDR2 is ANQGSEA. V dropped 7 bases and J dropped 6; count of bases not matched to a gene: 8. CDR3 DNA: TGCAGCGCCGTAGGTCAGGGGGCTGAAGCTTTCTTT. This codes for CSAVGQGAEAFF.

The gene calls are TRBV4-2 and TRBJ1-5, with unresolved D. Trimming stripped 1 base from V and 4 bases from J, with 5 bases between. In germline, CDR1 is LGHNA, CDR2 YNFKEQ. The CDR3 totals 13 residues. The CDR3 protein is CASSQGVNQPQHF. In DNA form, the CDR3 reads TGTGCCAGCAGCCAAGGAGTGAATCAGCCCCAGCATTTT.

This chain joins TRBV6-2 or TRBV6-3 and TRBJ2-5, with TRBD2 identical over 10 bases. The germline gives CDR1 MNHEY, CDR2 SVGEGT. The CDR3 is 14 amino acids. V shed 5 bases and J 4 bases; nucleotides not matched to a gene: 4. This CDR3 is CASSTSGRGETQYF. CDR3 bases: TGTGCCAGCAGTACGAGCGGGAGGGGAGAGACCCAGTACTTC.

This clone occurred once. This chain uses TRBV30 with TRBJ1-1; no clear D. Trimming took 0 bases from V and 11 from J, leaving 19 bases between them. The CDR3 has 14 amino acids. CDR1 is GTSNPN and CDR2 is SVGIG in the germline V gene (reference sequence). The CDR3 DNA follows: TGTGCCTGGAGTGTACTAGGAGGGCGGCAAGGGGCTTTCTTT. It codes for CAWSVLGGRQGAFF.